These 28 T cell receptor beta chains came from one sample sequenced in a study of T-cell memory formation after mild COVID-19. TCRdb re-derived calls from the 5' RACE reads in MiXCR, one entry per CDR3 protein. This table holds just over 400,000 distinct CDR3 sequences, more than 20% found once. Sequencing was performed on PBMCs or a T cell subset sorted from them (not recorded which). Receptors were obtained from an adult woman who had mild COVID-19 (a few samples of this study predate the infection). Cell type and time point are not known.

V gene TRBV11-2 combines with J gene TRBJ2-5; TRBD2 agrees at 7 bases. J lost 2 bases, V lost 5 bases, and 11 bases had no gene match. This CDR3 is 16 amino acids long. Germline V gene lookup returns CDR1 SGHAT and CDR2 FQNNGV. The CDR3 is CASSPGGIGPQETQYF. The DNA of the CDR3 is TGTGCCAGCAGCCCGGGGGGAATCGGCCCACAAGAGACCCAGTACTTC.

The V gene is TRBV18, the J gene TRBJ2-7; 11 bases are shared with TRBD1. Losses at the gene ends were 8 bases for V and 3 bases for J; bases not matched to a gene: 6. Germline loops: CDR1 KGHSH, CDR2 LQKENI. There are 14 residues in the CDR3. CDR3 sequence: CASPPGTGGYEQYF. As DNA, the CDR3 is TGTGCCAGCCCGCCTGGGACAGGGGGCTACGAGCAGTACTTC.

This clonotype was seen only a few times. The CDR3 loop reads CSVEEVDSYEQYF. CDR3 coding DNA: TGCAGCGTTGAAGAGGTGGACAGCTACGAGCAGTACTTC. V gene TRBV29-1 combines with J gene TRBJ2-7; TRBD1 is a possible D gene (6 bases). The CDR3 covers 13 residues. Germline V gene lookup returns CDR1 SQVTM and CDR2 ANQGSEA. V lost 0 bases and J 3 bases, leaving 9 bases between the germline ends.

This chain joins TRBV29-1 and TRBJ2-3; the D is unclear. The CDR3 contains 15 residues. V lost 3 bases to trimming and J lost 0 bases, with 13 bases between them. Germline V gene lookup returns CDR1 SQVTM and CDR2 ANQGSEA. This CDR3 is CSVDRKQASTDTQYF. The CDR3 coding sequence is TGCAGCGTTGACCGAAAACAAGCAAGCACAGATACGCAGTATTTT.

The CDR3 loop reads CASSQGGVYGYTF. Written as DNA, the CDR3 is TGCGCCAGCAGCCAGGGGGGTGTCTATGGCTACACCTTC. The chain couples TRBV5-1 to TRBJ1-2, with 7 bases fitting TRBD1. From germline, CDR1 is SGHRS and CDR2 YFSETQ. V lost 4 bases and J lost 4; bases outside the gene matches: 4. This CDR3 comprises 13 residues.

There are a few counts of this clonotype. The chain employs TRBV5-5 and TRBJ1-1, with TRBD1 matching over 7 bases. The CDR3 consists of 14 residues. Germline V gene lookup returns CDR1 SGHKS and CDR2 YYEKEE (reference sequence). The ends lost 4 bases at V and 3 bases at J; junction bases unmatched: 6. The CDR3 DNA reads TGTGCCAGCAGCAGACAGGGAGGGGACACTGAAGCTTTCTTT. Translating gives CASSRQGGDTEAFF.

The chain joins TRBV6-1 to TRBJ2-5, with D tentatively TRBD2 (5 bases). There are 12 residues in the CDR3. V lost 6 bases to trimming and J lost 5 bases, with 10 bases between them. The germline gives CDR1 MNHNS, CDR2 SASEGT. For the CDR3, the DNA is TGTGCCAGCAGAACAGCGGTCGAGACCCAGTACTTC. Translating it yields CASRTAVETQYF.

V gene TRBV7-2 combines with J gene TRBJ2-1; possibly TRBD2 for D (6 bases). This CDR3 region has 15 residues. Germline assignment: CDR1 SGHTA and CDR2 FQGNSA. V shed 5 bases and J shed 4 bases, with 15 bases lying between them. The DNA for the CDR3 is TGTGCCAGCAGCGCAGACCCCCGGGAGTACAATGAGCAGTTCTTC. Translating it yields CASSADPREYNEQFF.

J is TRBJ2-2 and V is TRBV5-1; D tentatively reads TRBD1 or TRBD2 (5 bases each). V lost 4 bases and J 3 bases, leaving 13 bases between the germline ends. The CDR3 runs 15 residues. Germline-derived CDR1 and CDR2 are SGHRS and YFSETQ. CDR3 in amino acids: CASSHRGAYTGELFF. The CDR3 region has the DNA TGCGCCAGCAGCCACAGAGGGGCGTACACCGGGGAGCTGTTTTTT.

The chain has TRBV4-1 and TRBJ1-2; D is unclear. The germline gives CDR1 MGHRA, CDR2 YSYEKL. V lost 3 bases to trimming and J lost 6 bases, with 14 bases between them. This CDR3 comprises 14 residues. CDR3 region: CASSQVLLPDGYTF. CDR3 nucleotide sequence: TGCGCCAGCAGCCAGGTACTCCTACCGGATGGCTACACCTTC.

CDR3 region: CASSLLGGNQPQHF. CDR3 in DNA: TGTGCCAGCAGTTTATTAGGGGGCAATCAGCCCCAGCATTTT. The chain has TRBV12-3 or TRBV12-4 and TRBJ1-5, with D possibly matching TRBD1 (5 bases). V lost 2 bases to trimming and J lost 2 bases, with 7 bases between them. The CDR3 contains 14 residues.

The CDR3 bases are TGCAGCCTCGGGGGCCTCACAGATACGCAGTATTTT. Translated, it gives CSLGGLTDTQYF. The chain couples TRBV29-1 to TRBJ2-3; D may match TRBD1 or TRBD2 (6 bases each). Deletions cut 8 bases from V and 2 bases from J, with 11 bases between. The CDR3 has 12 residues. Germline CDR1 SQVTM, CDR2 ANQGSEA.

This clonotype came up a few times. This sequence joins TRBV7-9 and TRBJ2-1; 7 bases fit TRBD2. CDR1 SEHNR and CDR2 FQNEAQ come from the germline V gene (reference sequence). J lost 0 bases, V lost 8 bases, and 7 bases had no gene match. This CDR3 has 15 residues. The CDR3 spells CASGLGISSYNEQFF. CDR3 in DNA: TGTGCCAGCGGACTAGGGATAAGCTCCTACAATGAGCAGTTCTTC.

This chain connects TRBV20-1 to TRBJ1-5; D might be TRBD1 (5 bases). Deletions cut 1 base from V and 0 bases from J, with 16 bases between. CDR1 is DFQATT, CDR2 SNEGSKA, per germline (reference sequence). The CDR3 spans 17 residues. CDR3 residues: CSARGAGTQYSNQPQHF. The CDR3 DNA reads TGCAGTGCTAGAGGTGCCGGGACCCAATATAGCAATCAGCCCCAGCATTTT.

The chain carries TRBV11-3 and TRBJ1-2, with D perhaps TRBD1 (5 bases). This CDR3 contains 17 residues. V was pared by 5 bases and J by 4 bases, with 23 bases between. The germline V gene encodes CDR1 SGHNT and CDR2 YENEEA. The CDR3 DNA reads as TGTGCCAGCAGCCTCCATTCTCAGGGCACCCAGGTCTATGGCTACACCTTC. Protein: CASSLHSQGTQVYGYTF.

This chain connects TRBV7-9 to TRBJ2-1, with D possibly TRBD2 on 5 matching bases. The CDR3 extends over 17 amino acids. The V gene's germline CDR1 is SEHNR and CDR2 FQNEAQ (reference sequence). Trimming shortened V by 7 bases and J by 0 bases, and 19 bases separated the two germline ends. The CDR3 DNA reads TGTGCCAGCACCGGCCCAGCGGATCGAAGCTCCTACAATGAGCAGTTCTTC. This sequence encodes CASTGPADRSSYNEQFF.

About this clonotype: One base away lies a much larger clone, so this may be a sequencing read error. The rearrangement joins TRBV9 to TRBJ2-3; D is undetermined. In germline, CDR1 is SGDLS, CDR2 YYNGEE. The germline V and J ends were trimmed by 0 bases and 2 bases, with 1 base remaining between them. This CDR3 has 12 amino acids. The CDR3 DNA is TGTGCCAGCAGCGTAGCCACAGATACGCAGTATTTT. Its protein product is CASSVATDTQYF.

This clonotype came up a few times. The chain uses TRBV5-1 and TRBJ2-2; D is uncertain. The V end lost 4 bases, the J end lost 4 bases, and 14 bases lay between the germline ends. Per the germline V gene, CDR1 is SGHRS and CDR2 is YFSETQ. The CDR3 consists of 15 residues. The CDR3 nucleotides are TGCGCCAGCAGCGCCCCGATGGTGGGCACCGGGGAGCTGTTTTTT. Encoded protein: CASSAPMVGTGELFF.

The CDR3 nucleotides are TGCGCCAGCAGCCAAGCTTGGGCGGGGGAGGGAAGGTTAGCCAAAAACATTCAGTACTTC. Its translation is CASSQAWAGEGRLAKNIQYF. The J gene is TRBJ2-4, the V gene TRBV4-1, with 7 bases aligning to TRBD2. V gave up 1 base and J gave up 0 bases; unmatched junction bases: 15. The CDR3 runs 20 residues. Germline CDR1 MGHRA, CDR2 YSYEKL.

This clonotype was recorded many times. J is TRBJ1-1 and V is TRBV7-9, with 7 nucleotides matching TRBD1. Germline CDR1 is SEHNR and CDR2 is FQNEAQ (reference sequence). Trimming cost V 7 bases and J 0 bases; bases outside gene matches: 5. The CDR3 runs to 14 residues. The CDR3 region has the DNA TGTGCCAGCAAAAAGACAGGGATGAACACTGAAGCTTTCTTT. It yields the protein CASKKTGMNTEAFF.

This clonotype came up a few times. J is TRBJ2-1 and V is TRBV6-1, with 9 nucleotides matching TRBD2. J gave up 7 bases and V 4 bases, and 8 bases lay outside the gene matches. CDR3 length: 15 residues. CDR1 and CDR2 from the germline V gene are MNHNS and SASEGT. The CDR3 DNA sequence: TGTGCCAGCAGTGTCATAGGGACTAGCCGAAATGAGCAGTTCTTC. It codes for CASSVIGTSRNEQFF.

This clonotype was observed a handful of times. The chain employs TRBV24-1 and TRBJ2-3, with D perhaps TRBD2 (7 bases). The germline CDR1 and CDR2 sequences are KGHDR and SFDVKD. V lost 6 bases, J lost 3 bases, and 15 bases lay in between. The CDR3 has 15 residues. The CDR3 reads CATSPGGAWTDTQYF. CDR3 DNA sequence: TGTGCCACCAGTCCGGGGGGCGCTTGGACAGATACGCAGTATTTT.

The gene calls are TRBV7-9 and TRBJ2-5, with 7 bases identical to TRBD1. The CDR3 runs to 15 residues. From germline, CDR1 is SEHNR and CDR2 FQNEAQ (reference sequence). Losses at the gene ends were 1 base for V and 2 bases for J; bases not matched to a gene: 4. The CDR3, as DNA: TGTGCCAGCAGCTTAGTCTGGGACAGACAAGAGACCCAGTACTTC. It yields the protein CASSLVWDRQETQYF.

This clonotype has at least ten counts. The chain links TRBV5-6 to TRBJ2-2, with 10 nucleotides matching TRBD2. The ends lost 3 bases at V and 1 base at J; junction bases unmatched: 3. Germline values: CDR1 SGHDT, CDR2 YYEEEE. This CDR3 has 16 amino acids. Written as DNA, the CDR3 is TGTGCCAGCAGCTCTACTAGCGGGGTGAACACCGGGGAGCTGTTTTTT. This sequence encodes CASSSTSGVNTGELFF.

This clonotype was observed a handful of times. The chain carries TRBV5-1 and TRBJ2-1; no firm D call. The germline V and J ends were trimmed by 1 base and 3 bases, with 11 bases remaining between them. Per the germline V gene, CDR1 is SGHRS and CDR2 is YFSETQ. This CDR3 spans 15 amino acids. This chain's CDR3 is CASSLLRWGYNEQFF. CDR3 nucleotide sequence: TGCGCCAGCAGCTTGCTCCGGTGGGGCTACAATGAGCAGTTCTTC.

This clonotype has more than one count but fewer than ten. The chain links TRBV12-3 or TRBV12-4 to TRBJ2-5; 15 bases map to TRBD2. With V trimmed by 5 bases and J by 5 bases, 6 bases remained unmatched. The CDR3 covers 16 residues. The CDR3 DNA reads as TGTGCCAGCAGTAGGACTAGCGGGGGGGCCACGGAGACCCAGTACTTC. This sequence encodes CASSRTSGGATETQYF.

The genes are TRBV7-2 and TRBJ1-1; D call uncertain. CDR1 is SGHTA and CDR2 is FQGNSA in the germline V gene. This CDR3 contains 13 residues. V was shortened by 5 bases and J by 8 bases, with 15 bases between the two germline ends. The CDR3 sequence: CASSVGRRKEAFF. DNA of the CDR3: TGTGCCAGCAGCGTAGGCAGGAGGAAGGAAGCTTTCTTT.

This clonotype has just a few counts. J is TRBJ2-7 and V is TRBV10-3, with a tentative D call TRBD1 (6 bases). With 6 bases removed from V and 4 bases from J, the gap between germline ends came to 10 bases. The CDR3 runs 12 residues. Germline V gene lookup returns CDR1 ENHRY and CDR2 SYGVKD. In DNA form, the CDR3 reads TGTGCCATCAGCCCGGACAGTTACGAGCAGTACTTC. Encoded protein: CAISPDSYEQYF.